This note documents a single TCR beta chain sequence. Its cognate antigen has yet to be identified. No clone much larger than this one lies a single base away; base qualities are absent. The CDR3 numbers 15 residues from cysteine through phenylalanine. Of the read, only the CDR3 DNA is kept; its 45 bases are in frame from base 1. The germline V gene specifies SGHRS as CDR1 and YFSETQ as CDR2. Trimming accounts for 0 bases at V and 7 bases at J, while the number of junction bases matched to no gene is 4. The library was made by the immunoSEQ multiplex PCR assay. In TCRdb, the immuneACCESS table is reduced to in-frame sequences with V and J assigned. These tables do not hold every clone; where another copy was compared, an unresolved V gene accounts for under half, and the others remain unexplained. The sample includes some 30,000 clones, with roughly nine tenths observed a single time. The top ten clones comprise 1.6% of the sample.

The intended sense of this specimen's treatment or condition label: preoperative locoregional IRX-2 cytokine immunotherapy. The samples were obtained from a phase Ib study in which preoperative, locoregional IRX-2 cytokine immunotherapy intended to prime immune responses was tested. Donors were patients with early-stage breast cancer who received IRX-2 before surgery. The data were taken from a study of preoperative IRX-2 immunotherapy in early breast cancer (dated by TCRdb to 2018 to 2020). The source material was tumor tissue, sampled after IRX-2 immunotherapy. The chain couples TRBV5-1 to TRBJ1-4; TRBD1 aligns with 9 central bases. The source is a human donor with breast cancer. The DNA reads as follows: TGCGCCAGCAGCTTGGAGACAGGGGGTGGTGAAAAACTGTTTTTT. Translated, this gives CASSLETGGGEKLFF.